Detailed here is one T cell receptor (beta chain). The data originate from a study of T cell responses to AZD1222 COVID-19 vaccine. The CDR3 is made up of 17 amino acids. Trimming took off 4 bases at V and 2 bases at J, with 21 bases between the two ends. The V gene's germline CDR1 is LGHNA and CDR2 YSLEER. Libraries were prepared by immunoSEQ multiplex PCR; TCRdb keeps only in-frame clonotypes and omits some of them. This table has 150,000 to 200,000 clones, 94% appearing once. The origin of this receptor is an adult who received the AZD1222 COVID-19 vaccine. The V and J genes are TRBV4-3 and TRBJ2-7; D uncertain. The input for sequencing was peripheral blood, taken 28 days after the second AZD1222 dose. The CDR3 coding sequence is TGCGCCAGCAGCCCCTCCAGAAGAATCACAACAGCCTACGAGCAGTACTTC. It codes for CASSPSRRITTAYEQYF.